The 3 T cell receptor beta chains given below trace back to one sample, sequenced in a study of T-cell memory formation after mild COVID-19. TCRdb reprocessed the 5' RACE reads via MiXCR and lists one record per CDR3 protein. Of a few hundred thousand distinct CDR3 sequences listed, 13% to 15% are singletons. The sample consisted of PBMCs or a T cell subset sorted from them (not recorded which). These TCRs come from a man aged 18 to 29 who had mild COVID-19 (a few samples of this study predate the infection). Cell type and time point are not known.

Only a few counts were recorded for this clonotype. CDR3 sequence (DNA): TGTGCCAGCAGTTTCCCGGACAGAGCAGATACGCAGTATTTT. Amino acids: CASSFPDRADTQYF. The chain recombines TRBV28 with TRBJ2-3, with D possibly being TRBD1 (6 bases). The V end lost 3 bases, the J end lost 4 bases, and 11 bases lay between the germline ends. Looked up from germline, CDR1 is MDHEN and CDR2 is SYDVKM. CDR3 length equals 14 residues.

The rearrangement uses TRBV29-1 and TRBJ1-1; a possible D gene is TRBD1 (5 bases). Germline V gives CDR1 SQVTM, CDR2 ANQGSEA. The CDR3 is 14 residues long. V lost 1 base, J lost 1 base, and 10 bases lay in between. In DNA, the CDR3 is TGCAGCGTTGAAGGCGGACACGAGAACACTGAAGCTTTCTTT. Amino acid sequence: CSVEGGHENTEAFF.

V is TRBV7-9 and J is TRBJ2-5; TRBD1 matches 7 bases. After removal of 4 bases from V and 2 bases from J, the junction contained 7 bases not matched to a gene. Germline V gene lookup returns CDR1 SEHNR and CDR2 FQNEAQ (reference sequence). CDR3 length: 15 residues. The CDR3 DNA reads as TGTGCCAGCAGCTCCATCGGGGACAGTCAAGAGACCCAGTACTTC. Translated: CASSSIGDSQETQYF.